Each of the 26 T cell receptor beta chains below was sequenced from the same sample in a study of T cell responses to AZD1222 COVID-19 vaccine. TCRdb's copy holds only in-frame clones and misses some; the assay was immunoSEQ multiplex PCR. The data hold some 150,000 clones, with roughly 88% observed a single time. The input for sequencing was peripheral blood, taken on day 0 of AZD1222 vaccination. Source of these receptors: an adult in good health.

This chain uses TRBV5-1 with TRBJ1-1; no definite D call. The V end lost 0 bases, the J end lost 0 bases, and 9 bases lay between the germline ends. This CDR3 has 15 amino acids. Germline V gene sequence: CDR1 SGHRS, CDR2 YFSETQ. The DNA of the CDR3 is TGCGCCAGCAGCTTGGACTTATTAATGAACACTGAAGCTTTCTTT. This gives the protein CASSLDLLMNTEAFF. Full variable domain (missing parts from reference TRBV5-1 and TRBJ1-1): KAGVTQTPRYLIKTRGQQVTLSCSPISGHRSVSWYQQTPGQGLQFLFEYFSETQRNKGNFPGRFSGRQFSNSRSEMNVSTLELGDSALYLCASSLDLLMNTEAFFGQGTRLTVV.

This clone turned up a few times. This chain joins TRBV18 and TRBJ2-2, with unresolved D. Deletions cut 4 bases from V and 7 bases from J, with 7 bases between. Germline V CDR1 and CDR2: KGHSH, LQKENI. The CDR3 sequence is 12 residues long. Here the CDR3 reads CASSLSGGELFF. In DNA, the CDR3 is TGTGCCAGCTCACTTTCAGGCGGGGAGCTGTTTTTT. Full variable domain (missing parts from reference TRBV18 and TRBJ2-2): NAGVMQNPRHLVRRRGQEARLRCSPMKGHSHVYWYRQLPEEGLKFMVYLQKENIIDESGMPKERFSAEFPKEGPSILRIQQVVRGDSAAYFCASSLSGGELFFGEGSRLTVL.

The chain has TRBV10-3 and TRBJ2-7, with a tentative D call TRBD2 (7 bases). Trimming cost V 7 bases and J 7 bases, with 17 bases left between them. CDR3 length: 13 amino acids. Germline assignment: CDR1 ENHRY and CDR2 SYGVKD. CDR3 nucleotides: TGTGCCATCACCGAGGGGGGGCTAAGGGAGCAGTACTTC. It yields the protein CAITEGGLREQYF.

V gene TRBV27 combines with J gene TRBJ1-2; D is undetermined. Looked up from germline, CDR1 is MNHEY and CDR2 is SMNVEV (reference sequence). Trimming cost V 5 bases and J 1 base, with 11 bases left between them. The CDR3 totals 14 residues. For the CDR3, the DNA is TGTGCCAGCAGTCCCCGCAGATTTAACTATGGCTACACCTTC. This encodes CASSPRRFNYGYTF.

The chain couples TRBV6-1 to TRBJ1-2; a possible D gene is TRBD1 (5 bases). This CDR3 spans 16 amino acids. The germline V gene has CDR1 MNHNS and CDR2 SASEGT. Between the trimmed V and J ends, which lost 2 bases and 4 bases, there was a span of 17 bases. CDR3 loop: CASSESTGTVFYGYTF. CDR3 sequence (DNA): TGTGCCAGCAGTGAATCAACCGGGACGGTCTTCTATGGCTACACCTTC.

This clone is a singleton in its sample. V usage is TRBV6-9 and J usage is TRBJ2-5, with TRBD1 identical over 10 bases. This CDR3 region has 17 residues. V trimming: 0 bases; J trimming: 0 bases; junction bases outside the gene matches: 4. Germline V CDR1 and CDR2: MNHGY, SVAAGI. CDR3 sequence: CASSYSRQGAYQETQYF. The CDR3 DNA is TGTGCCAGCAGTTATTCGAGACAGGGGGCGTACCAAGAGACCCAGTACTTC.

The chain has TRBV9 and TRBJ2-1; 10 bases line up with TRBD1. The CDR3 length is 15 residues. V lost 0 bases and J lost 4; bases outside the gene matches: 1. Germline assignment: CDR1 SGDLS and CDR2 YYNGEE. For the CDR3, the DNA is TGTGCCAGCAGCGTAGTGGGACAGGGGTACAATGAGCAGTTCTTC. Its protein product is CASSVVGQGYNEQFF.

The chain recombines TRBV19 with TRBJ1-2; no reliable D call. CDR1 LNHDA and CDR2 SQIVND come from the germline V gene (reference sequence). Trimming left V 6 bases short and J 3 bases short, with 14 bases between. The CDR3 has 14 amino acids. DNA of the CDR3: TGTGCCAGTAGCACAAACCGGGCCTACTATGGCTACACCTTC. Translation: CASSTNRAYYGYTF.

The V gene is TRBV7-6, the J gene TRBJ2-5; tentatively, D is TRBD2 (6 bases). CDR3 length: 17 residues. Between the trimmed V and J ends, which lost 1 base and 5 bases, there was a span of 20 bases. Germline loops: CDR1 SGHVS, CDR2 FNYEAQ. The CDR3 spells CASSLESSGQARETQYF. The CDR3 bases are TGTGCCAGCAGCTTAGAAAGTAGCGGCCAAGCCAGGGAGACCCAGTACTTC.

With respect to this clone: Since a much larger clone is just one base distant, this may be a read error. The V and J genes are TRBV9 and TRBJ2-1; 9 nucleotides agree with TRBD2. Germline CDR1 and CDR2: SGDLS and YYNGEE. This CDR3 has 15 residues. With 3 bases clipped from V and 0 bases from J, the junction kept 1 base outside the gene matches. CDR3 sequence (DNA): TGTGCCAGCAGCGAGACTAGCGGCTCCTACAATGAGCAGTTCTTC. It specifies CASSETSGSYNEQFF.

The chain couples TRBV28 to TRBJ1-2; possible D gene TRBD1, 6 bases. CDR1 is MDHEN, CDR2 SYDVKM, per germline. CDR3 length: 13 residues. The V gene lost 3 bases and the J gene lost 8 bases, with 13 bases spanning the gap. The CDR3: CASSFRGAGGYTF. The CDR3, as DNA: TGTGCCAGCAGTTTTAGGGGGGCAGGAGGCTACACCTTC.

V and J are TRBV13 and TRBJ1-1; D unclear. V lost 5 bases and J 0 bases, leaving 10 bases between the germline ends. Per germline, CDR1 PRHDT and CDR2 FYEKMQ (reference sequence). CDR3 length: 14 amino acids. The CDR3 coding sequence is TGTGCCAGCAGCCCTGGTGAGCTGAACACTGAAGCTTTCTTT. Its translation is CASSPGELNTEAFF.

This chain links TRBV5-8 with TRBJ1-1, with D unclear. The germline V gene encodes CDR1 SGHTS and CDR2 YDEGEE. The CDR3 length is 13 residues. Deletions cut 4 bases from V and 1 base from J, with 8 bases between. This chain's CDR3 is CASSIGRNTEAFF. The DNA for the CDR3 is TGTGCCAGCAGCATTGGTAGGAACACTGAAGCTTTCTTT.

This chain uses TRBV6-5 with TRBJ1-2; D uncertain. The germline V gene encodes CDR1 MNHEY and CDR2 SVGAGI. This CDR3 region has 13 residues. Trimming left V 0 bases short and J 0 bases short, with 2 bases between. This chain's CDR3 is CASSYSANYGYTF. For the CDR3, the DNA is TGTGCCAGCAGTTACTCGGCTAACTATGGCTACACCTTC.

A few counts support this clone. The V and J genes are TRBV27 and TRBJ2-7; possibly TRBD1 or TRBD2 for D (5 bases each). Between the trimmed V and J ends, which lost 4 bases and 3 bases, there was a span of 10 bases. Germline CDR1 reads MNHEY; CDR2 reads SMNVEV (reference sequence). The CDR3 loop spans 13 amino acids. The CDR3 nucleotides are TGTGCCAGCAGTTATGGGACGGACTACGAGCAGTACTTC. Residues: CASSYGTDYEQYF.

This clone occurred once. This chain joins TRBV30 and TRBJ1-5, with 8 bases lining up with TRBD1. CDR1 and CDR2 from the germline V gene are GTSNPN and SVGIG (reference sequence). V lost 4 bases, J lost 6 bases, and 8 bases stayed unmatched. The CDR3 contains 14 residues. The CDR3 spells CAWTQGQGGQPQHF. DNA for the CDR3: TGTGCCTGGACCCAAGGACAGGGAGGTCAGCCCCAGCATTTT. The full variable domain, in which reference TRBV30 and TRBJ1-5 provide the parts outside the CDR3, is SQTIHQWPATLVQPVGSPLSLECTVEGTSNPNLYWYRQAAGRGLQLLFYSVGIGQISSEVPQNLSASRPQDRQFILSSKKLLLSDSGFYLCAWTQGQGGQPQHFGDGTRLSIL.

Here the CDR3 DNA reads TGTGCCAGCAGCCAAGGTCCGGGATTAAACTATGGCTACACCTTC. Protein sequence: CASSQGPGLNYGYTF. This sequence joins TRBV3-1 (or the pseudogene TRBV3-2) and TRBJ1-2; no clear D gene. CDR3 size: 15 residues. V was pared by 1 base and J by 2 bases, with 11 bases between. The germline gives CDR1 LGHDT, CDR2 YNNKEL (reference sequence).

Comments on this clone: At one end, the junction sequence differs from germline, possibly due to a read error. This chain links TRBV4-3 with TRBJ1-2, with a tentative D call TRBD1 (5 bases). The CDR3 spans 12 residues. Germline values: CDR1 LGHNA, CDR2 YSLEER. CDR3 amino acids: CASSGSGSGLQF. The CDR3 nucleotides read TGCGCCAGCAGCGGCTCTGGATCGGGACTCCAATTC.

Concerning this clone: The same CDR3 can be traced to other DNA sequences in this sample. V usage is TRBV29-1 and J usage is TRBJ1-1, with a weak D call TRBD1 (6 bases). Germline CDR1 and CDR2: SQVTM and ANQGSEA. V lost 4 bases, J lost 0 bases, and 9 bases lay in between. The CDR3 runs 13 residues. CDR3: CSVGGQMNTEAFF. DNA of the CDR3: TGCAGCGTTGGAGGACAGATGAACACTGAAGCTTTCTTT.

The genes are TRBV30 and TRBJ1-1; 7 positions agree with TRBD1. Germline V gives CDR1 GTSNPN, CDR2 SVGIG (reference sequence). CDR3 length equals 13 residues. V was pared by 8 bases and J by 1 base, with 7 bases of the junction left unmatched. CDR3 sequence reads: CAGRTGRNTEAFF. The CDR3 DNA sequence: TGTGCCGGAAGGACAGGAAGGAACACTGAAGCTTTCTTT.

J is TRBJ2-1 and V is TRBV5-1, with D possibly TRBD2 on 6 matching bases. The germline gives CDR1 SGHRS, CDR2 YFSETQ. The V and J ends lost 2 bases and 8 bases respectively, with 23 bases between them. CDR3 size: 17 residues. CDR3 sequence (DNA): TGCGCCAGCAGCTTAGGACGAGGAGGGGCCCGTCAGGATGAGCAGTTCTTC. It is translated as CASSLGRGGARQDEQFF.

This clone came up a few times. The chain is built from TRBV9 and TRBJ2-3; D uncertain. The CDR3 runs to 11 residues. Trimming stripped 0 bases from V and 6 bases from J, with 2 bases between. Germline V gene lookup returns CDR1 SGDLS and CDR2 YYNGEE. CDR3 coding DNA: TGTGCCAGCAGCGTAGCGGATACGCAGTATTTT. As protein: CASSVADTQYF.

This clone is a singleton in its sample. This chain links TRBV29-1 with TRBJ2-7; TRBD2 matches 7 bases. Looked up from germline, CDR1 is SQVTM and CDR2 is ANQGSEA. The CDR3 totals 14 residues. Trimming at V came to 4 bases and at J to 0 bases, leaving 6 bases not matched to a gene. CDR3: CSVGASGSSYEQYF. The CDR3 nucleotides read TGCAGCGTTGGGGCTAGCGGTTCCTCCTACGAGCAGTACTTC.

This chain links TRBV7-9 with TRBJ2-7; D is unresolved. V dropped 6 bases and J dropped 0 bases, with 6 bases sitting between them. Germline V gene sequence: CDR1 SEHNR, CDR2 FQNEAQ (reference sequence). This CDR3 comprises 12 residues. CDR3 sequence reads: CASRADSYEQYF. CDR3 DNA: TGTGCCAGCAGGGCGGACTCCTACGAGCAGTACTTC. The full variable domain, with the rest looked up from reference TRBV7-9 and TRBJ2-7, is DTGVSQNPRHKITKRGQNVTFRCDPISEHNRLYWYRQTLGQGPEFLTYFQNEAQLEKSRLLSDRFSAERPKGSFSTLEIQRTEQGDSAMYLCASRADSYEQYFGPGTRLTVT.

The chain is built from TRBV19 and TRBJ2-7, with 8 bases fitting TRBD2. J lost 0 bases, V lost 5 bases, and 6 bases had no gene match. Germline V gene data show CDR1 as LNHDA and CDR2 as SQIVND (reference sequence). This CDR3 is 15 amino acids long. The DNA for the CDR3 is TGTGCCAGTAGTGTGACTAGCGCTAACTCCTACGAGCAGTACTTC. It is translated as CASSVTSANSYEQYF.

This chain connects TRBV29-1 to TRBJ2-1; D unresolved. Trimming took 2 bases from V and 7 from J, leaving 9 bases between them. CDR3 length: 12 residues. In germline, CDR1 is SQVTM, CDR2 ANQGSEA. CDR3 protein: CSVEPWSNEQFF. In nucleotides, the CDR3 is TGCAGCGTTGAACCTTGGTCGAATGAGCAGTTCTTC.